The rows below give T cell receptor beta chains drawn from one sample of a study of CD8 T cells in ankylosing spondylitis. Via MiXCR, TCRdb re-called the 5' RACE reads, giving one row per CDR3 protein. Among around 150,000 distinct CDR3 sequences listed, 6% to 8% were seen once. Material: blood, either unsorted or a sorted T cell fraction (not recorded which). Source of these receptors: a female donor with ankylosing spondylitis or in good health (not recorded which). The CDR3 runs from the conserved cysteine through the conserved F or W. The D gene is left open where the match is weak. Part of the rows lack a size; the others show once, few, many or a class for expanded clones.

>many|-|TRBJ2-2|TRBV7-2
CASSYQGLTGELFF
TGTGCCAGCAGCTATCAGGGTTTGACCGGGGAGCTGTTTTTT
>many|TRBD2|TRBJ2-1|TRBV9
CASSGRLAGRYNEQFF
TGTGCCAGCAGCGGGAGACTAGCGGGGCGGTACAATGAGCAGTTCTTC
>many|-|TRBJ2-2|TRBV11-1
CASSLLGTTGELFF
TGTGCCAGCAGCTTATTAGGGACCACCGGGGAGCTGTTTTTT
>-|TRBD1|TRBJ2-2|TRBV18
CASSPLGGGANTGELFF
TGTGCCAGCTCACCGTTAGGGGGCGGCGCGAACACCGGGGAGCTGTTTTTT
>-|-|TRBJ1-5|TRBV2
CASSGQSNQPQHF
TGTGCCAGCAGTGGGCAGAGCAATCAGCCCCAGCATTTT
>many|-|TRBJ2-7|TRBV30
CAWSVPIGGRYF
TGTGCCTGGAGTGTACCGATCGGAGGTCGGTACTTC
>many|-|TRBJ2-2|TRBV2
CASIRQGPTGELFF
TGTGCCAGCATTCGCCAGGGGCCCACCGGGGAGCTGTTTTTT
>many|TRBD1|TRBJ1-4|TRBV4-2
CASSRGTGLDEKLFF
TGTGCCAGCAGCCGCGGGACAGGGCTGGATGAAAAACTGTTTTTT
>many|TRBD2|TRBJ2-3|TRBV5-6
CASARELAGAGDTQYF
TGTGCCAGCGCCCGAGAATTAGCGGGGGCAGGAGATACGCAGTATTTT
>-|-|TRBJ2-2|TRBV5-1
CASSLWWTSNTGELFF
TGCGCCAGCAGCTTGTGGTGGACGTCGAACACCGGGGAGCTGTTTTTT
>many|-|TRBJ1-1|TRBV6-5
CASSHTSEEAFF
TGTGCCAGCAGTCACACTTCAGAGGAAGCTTTCTTT
>many|TRBD2|TRBJ2-3|TRBV4-3
CASSQEELAGRTQYF
TGCGCCAGCAGCCAAGAGGAACTAGCGGGGCGTACGCAGTATTTT
>many|-|TRBJ2-7|TRBV5-5
CATPTGTLWYEQYF
TGTGCCACCCCAACCGGGACACTTTGGTACGAGCAGTACTTC
>many|-|TRBJ2-1|TRBV5-1
CASSLAYRNRDNEQFF
TGCGCCAGCAGCTTGGCCTATCGGAACCGTGACAATGAGCAGTTCTTC
>many|-|TRBJ2-1|TRBV20-1
CSASRAGEITEQFF
TGCAGTGCTAGTCGGGCAGGGGAGATCACTGAGCAGTTCTTC
>many|-|TRBJ2-7|TRBV29-1
CSVVPLGRGYEQYF
TGCAGCGTTGTACCACTGGGCAGAGGATACGAGCAGTACTTC
>many|-|TRBJ1-1|TRBV12-3/TRBV12-4
CASSSTSTDGYLEAFF
TGTGCCAGCAGTTCTACGTCGACAGATGGGTATCTGGAAGCTTTCTTT
>few|TRBD1|TRBJ1-2|TRBV30
CACHRDRASYGYTF
TGTGCCTGCCACCGGGACAGGGCATCCTATGGCTACACCTTC
>few|TRBD1|TRBJ1-4|TRBV29-1
CSVVGTGGEKLFF
TGCAGCGTTGTGGGGACAGGGGGTGAAAAACTGTTTTTT
>many|TRBD1|TRBJ2-5|TRBV7-9
CASSLGDRGGGETQYF
TGTGCCAGCAGCTTAGGGGACAGGGGTGGCGGAGAGACCCAGTACTTC
>few|-|TRBJ1-1|TRBV12-3/TRBV12-4
CASITRAGGTEAFF
TGTGCCAGCATTACGCGGGCGGGGGGCACTGAAGCTTTCTTT
>-|TRBD2|TRBJ2-7|TRBV25-1
CASKNSGAGYEQYF
TGTGCCAGCAAAAATAGCGGGGCTGGCTACGAGCAGTACTTC
>-|TRBD1|TRBJ2-7|TRBV9
CASNPTGSYEQYF
TGTGCCAGCAACCCGACAGGGAGCTACGAGCAGTACTTC
>many|TRBD1|TRBJ2-5|TRBV25-1
CASKVGAGGAETQYF
TGTGCCAGCAAGGTCGGGGCAGGGGGCGCGGAGACCCAGTACTTC
>many|-|TRBJ2-1|TRBV20-1
CSAPAPFGNEQFF
TGCAGTGCTCCCGCCCCCTTTGGGAATGAGCAGTTCTTC
>many|TRBD1|TRBJ2-1|TRBV6-6
CASGTGALEQFF
TGTGCCAGCGGGACAGGGGCCCTAGAGCAGTTCTTC
>many|-|TRBJ2-3|TRBV5-1
CASSLERGLTDTQYF
TGCGCCAGCAGCTTGGAACGGGGGCTCACAGATACGCAGTATTTT
>many|-|TRBJ1-2|TRBV5-5
CASSLEPRAIYGYTF
TGTGCCAGCAGCTTGGAGCCCAGGGCGATCTATGGCTACACCTTC
>many|-|TRBJ1-1|TRBV5-1
CASSLTGPRNTEAFF
TGCGCCAGCAGCTTAACCGGGCCCCGAAACACTGAAGCTTTCTTT
>many|-|TRBJ2-6|TRBV25-1
CASSDPQLSGANVLTF
TGTGCCAGCAGTGATCCCCAACTCTCTGGGGCCAACGTCCTGACTTTC
>-|-|TRBJ2-7|TRBV21-1
CASSATTGTYEQYF
TGTGCCAGCAGCGCCACGACAGGGACCTACGAGCAGTACTTC
>few|TRBD1|TRBJ2-1|TRBV29-1
CSGDRDFNNEQFF
TGCAGCGGGGACAGGGACTTCAACAATGAGCAGTTCTTC
>-|-|TRBJ2-3|TRBV6-5
CASRSTGAQYF
TGTGCCAGCAGATCCACGGGGGCGCAGTATTTT
>many|TRBD1|TRBJ2-7|TRBV11-1
CASSLTGYEQYF
TGTGCCAGCAGCTTGACAGGGTACGAGCAGTACTTC
>many|-|TRBJ1-1|TRBV25-1
CASMGVGAVDTEAFF
TGTGCCAGCATGGGGGTGGGTGCGGTGGACACTGAAGCTTTCTTT
>many|-|TRBJ2-7|TRBV5-1
CASSLGVGPYEQYF
TGCGCCAGCAGCTTGGGGGTCGGACCCTACGAGCAGTACTTC
>many|-|TRBJ1-5|TRBV12-3/TRBV12-4
CASSPAAGVRQPQHF
TGTGCCAGCAGCCCAGCGGCGGGGGTACGACAGCCCCAGCATTTT
>many|-|TRBJ1-4|TRBV6-1
CASSALTTAVGKLFF
TGTGCCAGCAGTGCACTAACCACAGCGGTCGGCAAACTGTTTTTT
>many|-|TRBJ1-1|TRBV15
CATSLGWSEAFF
TGTGCCACCAGTCTGGGTTGGTCTGAAGCTTTCTTT
>-|-|TRBJ1-2|TRBV7-6
CASSPRDSDYGYTF
TGTGCCAGCAGCCCCCGAGACAGCGATTATGGCTACACCTTC
>many|TRBD1|TRBJ2-7|TRBV12-3/TRBV12-4
CASSGTGGFYEQYF
TGTGCCAGCAGTGGGACAGGGGGCTTCTACGAGCAGTACTTC
>many|TRBD1|TRBJ2-7|TRBV15
CATSRDRAGGPYEQYF
TGTGCCACCAGCAGAGATCGGGCAGGGGGACCCTACGAGCAGTACTTC
>few|-|TRBJ2-1|TRBV20-1
CSARGFSVSEQFF
TGCAGTGCTAGAGGTTTTAGTGTATCTGAGCAGTTCTTC
>few|-|TRBJ1-2|TRBV7-2
CATGKPVSDGYTF
TGTGCCACCGGGAAGCCTGTTTCGGATGGCTACACCTTC
>-|-|TRBJ1-5|TRBV2
CASSPNGGRNQPQHF
TGTGCCAGCAGCCCGAACGGGGGGCGCAATCAGCCCCAGCATTTT
>many|-|TRBJ2-2|TRBV5-1
CASSLIQGNTGELFF
TGCGCCAGCAGCTTGATTCAGGGGAACACCGGGGAGCTGTTTTTT
>many|TRBD1|TRBJ1-6|TRBV20-1
CSARDRRQGNNSPLHF
TGCAGTGCTAGAGATCGTAGACAGGGGAATAATTCACCCCTCCACTTT
>many|-|TRBJ1-3|TRBV1
CTSSHPNTIYF
TGCACCAGCAGCCACCCGAACACCATATATTTT
>few|TRBD2|TRBJ2-5|TRBV3-1
CASSPTGLPKETQYF
TGTGCCAGCAGCCCCACGGGACTACCAAAAGAGACCCAGTACTTC
>many|TRBD1|TRBJ1-5|TRBV25-1
CASRGQGVDQPQHF
TGTGCCAGCAGGGGACAGGGGGTGGATCAGCCCCAGCATTTT
>-|TRBD1|TRBJ1-5|TRBV5-1
CASSLGQGAFQPQHF
TGCGCCAGCAGCCTAGGACAGGGGGCGTTTCAGCCCCAGCATTTT
>many|TRBD2|TRBJ2-7|TRBV7-3
CASSSLPGGYEQYF
TGTGCCAGCAGCTCCCTTCCGGGGGGCTACGAGCAGTACTTC
>many|-|TRBJ1-1|TRBV5-1
CASYSEGLRTEAFF
TGCGCCAGCTACTCGGAAGGGCTGAGAACTGAAGCTTTCTTT
>many|TRBD1|TRBJ1-1|TRBV6-1
CASSAGTGNTEAFF
TGTGCCAGCAGTGCAGGGACAGGGAACACTGAAGCTTTCTTT
>many|-|TRBJ1-1|TRBV19
CASRVFHENTEAFF
TGTGCCAGTAGAGTGTTTCACGAGAACACTGAAGCTTTCTTT
>many|-|TRBJ1-3|TRBV12-3/TRBV12-4
CASSSFSGNTTYF
TGTGCCAGCAGTTCATTCTCTGGAAACACCACATATTTT
>few|TRBD1|TRBJ1-2|TRBV2
CASSAAGTGGYGYGYTF
TGTGCCAGCAGCGCCGCCGGGACAGGGGGGTATGGGTATGGCTACACCTTC
>many|TRBD2|TRBJ2-3|TRBV3-1
CASSQGIAGSSTDTQYF
TGTGCCAGCAGCCAAGGGATAGCGGGGTCTAGCACAGATACGCAGTATTTT
>many|TRBD1|TRBJ1-6|TRBV5-1
CASSARDRWGSPLHF
TGCGCCAGCAGCGCGAGGGACAGGTGGGGTTCACCCCTCCACTTT
>many|-|TRBJ2-6|TRBV9
CASSVDNSGLGGANVLTF
TGTGCCAGCAGCGTAGACAACTCAGGGTTAGGCGGGGCCAACGTCCTGACTTTC